The 12 T cell receptor beta chains presented below share a single source sample, sequenced in a study of cytomegalovirus exposure and HLA in healthy donors. Both 60 Vbeta primers and 13 Jbeta primers went into the PCR. Sequencing used immunoSEQ multiplex PCR; TCRdb keeps in-frame clones, though not all of them. The profile shows under 80,000 clones, approximately 71% of them singletons. The sequenced sample was PBMCs. All receptors derive from a woman aged 40 to 50 in good health and CMV-seronegative.

The chain couples TRBV27 to TRBJ1-1; D is perhaps TRBD1 (6 bases). CDR1 MNHEY and CDR2 SMNVEV come from the germline V gene (reference sequence). The CDR3 is 13 residues long. Deletions cut 7 bases from V and 6 bases from J, with 15 bases between. The CDR3 spells CASMLRGKAEAFF. CDR3 in DNA: TGTGCCAGCATGCTTAGGGGGAAAGCTGAAGCTTTCTTT.

The rearrangement joins TRBV29-1 to TRBJ2-3; TRBD2 might be the D (5 bases). CDR1 is SQVTM, CDR2 ANQGSEA, per germline. The CDR3 is 11 residues long. The ends were cut back, 8 bases at V and 6 bases at J, with 12 bases in the middle. The CDR3 DNA follows: TGCAGCCACCCGGAGGAGGATACGCAGTATTTT. Protein sequence: CSHPEEDTQYF.

The chain joins TRBV6-5 to TRBJ1-2, with 7 bases matching TRBD1. With 4 bases clipped from V and 5 bases from J, the junction kept 13 bases outside the gene matches. Germline-derived CDR1 and CDR2 are MNHEY and SVGAGI. The CDR3 consists of 16 residues. CDR3 in amino acids: CASSSLYRDREYGYTF. The CDR3 coding sequence is TGTGCCAGCAGTTCGCTATATAGGGACAGAGAGTATGGCTACACCTTC.

The rearrangement uses TRBV5-1 and TRBJ2-7; TRBD2 aligns across 12 bases. Germline assignment: CDR1 SGHRS and CDR2 YFSETQ. CDR3 length equals 15 residues. V lost 0 bases to trimming and J lost 4 bases; unmatched junction nucleotides: 2. The CDR3 coding sequence is TGCGCCAGCAGCTTGGTGCTAGCGGGAGGGTACGAGCAGTACTTC. Translated, it gives CASSLVLAGGYEQYF.

The chain employs TRBV25-1 and TRBJ2-7; the match to TRBD1 covers 9 bases. The CDR3 consists of 16 residues. Germline CDR1 MGHDK, CDR2 SYGVNS. With 1 base clipped from V and 2 bases from J, the junction kept 6 bases outside the gene matches. The CDR3 loop reads CASSESRTGATYEQYF. The CDR3 region has the DNA TGTGCCAGCAGTGAATCCCGGACAGGGGCTACCTACGAGCAGTACTTC.

To note about this clone: Other nucleotide sequences from this sample produce the same CDR3. The gene calls are TRBV5-1 and TRBJ2-5; no reliable D call. Per germline, CDR1 SGHRS and CDR2 YFSETQ. V lost 5 bases to trimming and J lost 1 base, with 6 bases between them. The CDR3 is made up of 12 amino acids. This CDR3 reads CASRLVQETQYF. CDR3 DNA: TGCGCCAGCAGGCTAGTCCAAGAGACCCAGTACTTC. The entire variable domain, with the rest obtained from reference TRBV5-1 and TRBJ2-5, is as follows: KAGVTQTPRYLIKTRGQQVTLSCSPISGHRSVSWYQQTPGQGLQFLFEYFSETQRNKGNFPGRFSGRQFSNSRSEMNVSTLELGDSALYLCASRLVQETQYFGPGTRLLVL.

This clone showed up just a few times. This chain connects TRBV4-3 to TRBJ1-2, with 8 bases aligning to TRBD1. V was clipped by 1 base and J by 4 bases; unmatched bases: 5. The CDR3 covers 15 residues. Germline CDR1 and CDR2: LGHNA and YSLEER. This CDR3 reads CASSQGTGSGYGYTF. The CDR3 coding sequence is TGCGCCAGCAGCCAAGGGACAGGGTCAGGCTATGGCTACACCTTC.

The chain couples TRBV30 to TRBJ1-1; D ambiguous. Trimming removed 2 bases from V and 3 bases from J, with 13 bases in between. Germline loops: CDR1 GTSNPN, CDR2 SVGIG (reference sequence). The CDR3 is 14 residues long. CDR3 coding DNA: TGTGCCTGGAGTCCCTCCAGGAGGGACACTGAAGCTTTCTTT. Amino acid sequence: CAWSPSRRDTEAFF. The whole variable domain, remainder taken from reference TRBV30 and TRBJ1-1, is SQTIHQWPATLVQPVGSPLSLECTVEGTSNPNLYWYRQAAGRGLQLLFYSVGIGQISSEVPQNLSASRPQDRQFILSSKKLLLSDSGFYLCAWSPSRRDTEAFFGQGTRLTVV.

As to this clone: Other DNA sequences from this sample encode an identical CDR3 as well. The V and J genes are TRBV6-5 and TRBJ2-7; 10 bases map to TRBD1. CDR1 is MNHEY and CDR2 is SVGAGI in the germline V gene. The CDR3 covers 15 residues. The trim removed 5 bases at V and 6 bases at J, leaving 10 bases unmatched. In nucleotides, the CDR3 is TGTGCCAGCAGTAAACCGGGACAGGGGATTGGCGAGCAGTACTTC. It translates to CASSKPGQGIGEQYF.

J is TRBJ1-2 and V is TRBV19; D gene unclear. The germline V and J ends were trimmed by 3 bases and 0 bases, with 17 bases remaining between them. Germline V lookup: CDR1 LNHDA, CDR2 SQIVND (reference sequence). The CDR3 is 17 amino acids. The CDR3 loop is CASSIFTGDIANYGYTF. CDR3 nucleotides: TGTGCCAGTAGTATTTTCACGGGAGACATTGCTAACTATGGCTACACCTTC.

The CDR3 sequence: CASSWGDSRYEQYF. The CDR3 region has the DNA TGTGCCAGCAGCTGGGGGGACAGTCGCTACGAGCAGTACTTC. The rearrangement joins TRBV11-1 to TRBJ2-5; tentative D call: TRBD1 (7 bases). The DNA end is more similar to TRBJ2-7, so the J call may be wrong. The length of the CDR3 is 14 residues. Germline values: CDR1 SGHAT, CDR2 FQDESV (reference sequence).

The chain carries TRBV9 and TRBJ1-3, with D hard to call. Germline V gives CDR1 SGDLS, CDR2 YYNGEE. Trimming removed 4 bases at V and 1 base at J, with 15 bases between. The CDR3 is 16 amino acids. This CDR3 reads CASSPLHGGSGNTIYF. CDR3 nucleotide sequence: TGTGCCAGCAGCCCACTACACGGAGGTTCTGGAAACACCATATATTTT. Complete variable domain (other parts from reference TRBV9 and TRBJ1-3): DSGVTQTPKHLITATGQRVTLRCSPRSGDLSVYWYQQSLDQGLQFLIQYYNGEERAKGNILERFSAQQFPDLHSELNLSSLELGDSALYFCASSPLHGGSGNTIYFGEGSWLTVV.